This is a list of T cell receptor beta chains from one sample in a study of Ad26.COV2.S vaccination and SARS-CoV-2 variants. Clones were sequenced by immunoSEQ multiplex PCR, and TCRdb holds only the in-frame ones, with some missing. Of about 350,000 clones listed, around 90% are singletons. Material: peripheral blood, obtained in a trial of Ad26.COV2.S vaccine versus placebo. These receptors all come from a person aged 18 to 59 who received the Ad26.COV2.S COVID-19 vaccine or a placebo. The CDR3 runs from the conserved cysteine through the conserved F or W. D genes are given only for firm matches. Where a row states a size, it is once, few, many or the class of an expanded clone; other rows omit it.

abundance,d_gene,j_gene,v_gene,CDR3nt,CDR3aa
.,.,TRBJ2-5,TRBV7-9,TGTGCCAGCAGACCAGGGACGTTGCTTCAAGAGACCCAGTACTTC,CASRPGTLLQETQYF
once,.,TRBJ2-7,TRBV9,TGTGCCAGCAGCGTAGGCCTGCTGACTATCAACTCCTACGAGCAGTACTTC,CASSVGLLTINSYEQYF
.,.,TRBJ1-1,TRBV5-1,TGCGCCAGCAGCTTGGCCTCGGGTTCCAAGATGGGCACTGAAGCTTTCTTT,CASSLASGSKMGTEAFF
.,.,TRBJ1-4,TRBV12-3/TRBV12-4,TGTGCCAGCAGTTATCCCAATGAAAAACTGTTTTTT,CASSYPNEKLFF
.,.,TRBJ2-3,TRBV5-4,TGTGCCAGCAGCCCACATACAGATACGCAGTATTTT,CASSPHTDTQYF
few,.,TRBJ2-1,TRBV6-4,TGTGCCAGCAGTGAAGAGCCGGAAAGGGAGCAGTTCTTC,CASSEEPEREQFF
.,TRBD2,TRBJ2-1,TRBV7-7,TGTGCTAGCAGCGCCGCGGAGCGGGGGGGCCTAGGTGAGCAGTTCTTC,CASSAAERGGLGEQFF
.,.,TRBJ1-4,TRBV5-5,TGTGCCAGCAGCCTTCAAATAGGGAGACCTAATGAAAAACTGTTTTTT,CASSLQIGRPNEKLFF
.,.,TRBJ2-1,TRBV14,TGTGCCAGCAGCCAATTCGGGGTGTCCTACAATGAGCAGTTCTTC,CASSQFGVSYNEQFF
.,TRBD1,TRBJ2-5,TRBV15,TGTGCCACCAACGACAGGGTCCAAGAGACCCAGTACTTC,CATNDRVQETQYF
.,TRBD2,TRBJ2-3,TRBV9,TGTGCCAGCAGCACCCGGGGTCTAGCGGGGGTTGCTAGCACAGATACGCAGTATTTT,CASSTRGLAGVASTDTQYF
.,TRBD2,TRBJ2-5,TRBV25-1,TGTGCCAGCAGTGACAGGACTAGCGAGACCCAGTACTTC,CASSDRTSETQYF
.,.,TRBJ2-5,TRBV6-6,TGTGCCAGCAGTTACTCGCTAGAGACCCAGTACTTC,CASSYSLETQYF
.,TRBD1,TRBJ2-6,TRBV7-6,TGTGCCAGCAGCTCGCCTACCGGGACAGGGGATAGCTCTGGGGCCAACGTCCTGACTTTC,CASSSPTGTGDSSGANVLTF
few,TRBD1,TRBJ2-1,TRBV11-1,TGTGCCAGCAGCTTCCGGACAGGCCGAGCTCTCAATGAGCAGTTCTTC,CASSFRTGRALNEQFF
.,.,TRBJ2-3,TRBV7-9,TGTGCCAGCAGCGAAGCCGGGATCCAATTAGATACGCAGTATTTT,CASSEAGIQLDTQYF
few,.,TRBJ2-4,TRBV11-3,TGTGCCAGCAGCCAGGGGGGAGGGGGCGCAGGAGACATTCAGTACTTC,CASSQGGGGAGDIQYF
.,TRBD1,TRBJ2-2,TRBV3-1/TRBV3-2,TGTGCCAGCAGCCCACCCCGACAGGGGGCAACCGGGGAGCTGTTTTTT,CASSPPRQGATGELFF
.,.,TRBJ1-1,TRBV18,TGTGCCAGCTCACCACCACAGGGACCTGGAGCTTTCTTT,CASSPPQGPGAFF
.,.,TRBJ1-1,TRBV28,TGTGCCAGCAGTTTAGGTCTCGGGACACTTAACACTGAAGCTTTCTTT,CASSLGLGTLNTEAFF
.,.,TRBJ1-2,TRBV10-3,TGTGCCATCAGTACAGACAGCGGCTATGGCTACACCTTC,CAISTDSGYGYTF
.,.,TRBJ1-1,TRBV5-6,TGTGCCAGCAGCGATACTACAGGGATCACTGAAGCTTTCTTT,CASSDTTGITEAFF
.,.,TRBJ2-7,TRBV18,TGTGCCAGCTCACCACCCGGGACAAGGGGGTACGAGCAGTACTTC,CASSPPGTRGYEQYF
.,.,TRBJ2-2,TRBV28,TGTGCCAGCAGTCCCTACCGACCCGGGACCGGGGAGCTGTTTTTT,CASSPYRPGTGELFF
.,.,TRBJ2-2,TRBV5-6,TGTGCCAGCAGCTTGGCTTTAGGGCAGGGACCCGGGGAGCTGTTTTTT,CASSLALGQGPGELFF
few,.,TRBJ2-1,TRBV10-3,TGTGCCATCAGTGTAAGGGAGCGTGAGCAGTTCTTC,CAISVREREQFF
.,TRBD1,TRBJ2-7,TRBV6-6,TGTGCCAGCAGGCAAAAGAAGAACAGGGGATACTACGAGCAGTACTTC,CASRQKKNRGYYEQYF
.,TRBD1,TRBJ2-2,TRBV11-3,TGTGCCAGCAGCTTAGGCGGACAGGCCGGGGAGCTGTTTTTT,CASSLGGQAGELFF
once,.,TRBJ2-5,TRBV5-1,TGCGCCAGCAGCTTTCGGCCCAGGGATGGGGAGACCCAGTACTTC,CASSFRPRDGETQYF
.,.,TRBJ1-6,TRBV6-2/TRBV6-3,TGTGCCAGCAGTTACGGGGACGCTCTCGTTGGTAATTCACCCCTCCACTTT,CASSYGDALVGNSPLHF
.,.,TRBJ1-1,TRBV25-1,TGTGCCAGCAGTTATCCAGGGAGAGGGACTGAAGCTTTCTTT,CASSYPGRGTEAFF
.,.,TRBJ2-5,TRBV7-6,TGTGCCAGCAGCTTGTCCGGGAAGGAGACCCAGTACTTC,CASSLSGKETQYF
.,TRBD1,TRBJ2-3,TRBV6-4,TGTGCCAGCAGTACTTCAGGGGGCCCAGATACGCAGTATTTT,CASSTSGGPDTQYF
.,.,TRBJ1-5,TRBV7-2,TGTGCCAGCAGCCTTAGCGGGGGCTTGAGCAATCAGCCCCAGCATTTT,CASSLSGGLSNQPQHF
.,.,TRBJ2-1,TRBV5-4,TGTGCCAGCAGCATTGACAGTAGCTCCGACAATGAGCAGTTCTTC,CASSIDSSSDNEQFF